This TCR beta chain is drawn from a study of blood T cell repertoires in COVID-19. The protocol was immunoSEQ multiplex PCR, while the TCRdb copy is restricted to in-frame clones and leaves out a portion. The sample has around 230,000 clones, 83% seen once. The CDR3 has 13 amino acids. The germline V gene has CDR1 MDHEN and CDR2 SYDVKM. V lost 3 bases and J 1 base, leaving 6 bases between the germline ends. Of note for this clone: Additional DNA sequences in this sample encode the identical CDR3.

The sequenced sample was peripheral blood. The chain has TRBV28 and TRBJ1-1; D gene unclear. The clonotype comes from a woman aged 70-85 years with active or convalescent COVID-19. The CDR3 here is CASSLSQNTEAFF. The CDR3 region has the DNA TGTGCCAGCAGTTTGTCACAGAACACTGAAGCTTTCTTT.